Below, 25 T cell receptor beta chains from the same sample are listed, as sequenced in a study of control samples from healthy donors and cancer patients. Using immunoSEQ multiplex PCR, the repertoire was profiled, and TCRdb retains in-frame clones only, with some absent. Of about 150,000 clones listed, about 91% are singletons. The sequencing input was blood. Every receptor here comes from a man aged 18 to 35 in good health.

Of note for this clone: Other DNA sequences in the sample encode the same CDR3. The V call is TRBV7-2, the J call TRBJ1-5, with no clear D. Germline values: CDR1 SGHTA, CDR2 FQGNSA. The ends were cut back, 1 base at V and 5 bases at J, with 6 bases in the middle. CDR3 length equals 13 residues. The CDR3 spells CASSLVGDQPQHF. Here the CDR3 DNA reads TGTGCCAGCAGCTTAGTAGGTGATCAGCCCCAGCATTTT. The whole variable domain, filled in from reference TRBV7-2 and TRBJ1-5, reads GAGVSQSPSNKVTEKGKDVELRCDPISGHTALYWYRQSLGQGLEFLIYFQGNSAPDKSGLPSDRFSAERTGGSVSTLTIQRTQQEDSAVYLCASSLVGDQPQHFGDGTRLSIL.

The chain links TRBV14 to TRBJ2-1; TRBD2 aligns across 13 bases. V was pared by 1 base and J by 2 bases, with 5 bases of the junction left unmatched. The CDR3 covers 18 residues. The germline gives CDR1 SGHDN, CDR2 FVKESK. Here the CDR3 DNA reads TGTGCCAGCAGCCAAGGACTAGCGGGGGGATCCACCTACAATGAGCAGTTCTTC. As protein: CASSQGLAGGSTYNEQFF.

In its sample, this clone was seen once. The gene calls are TRBV5-4 and TRBJ2-7, with D maybe TRBD1 (6 bases). There are 17 residues in the CDR3. Germline V gene data show CDR1 as SGHNT and CDR2 as YYREEE (reference sequence). The V gene lost 3 bases and the J gene lost 4 bases, with 23 bases spanning the gap. The CDR3 reads CASSYSVTGTIPYEQYF. The CDR3 DNA is TGTGCCAGCAGCTACTCAGTAACCGGGACAATCCCGTACGAGCAGTACTTC.

The genes are TRBV7-9 and TRBJ2-1; 8 positions agree with TRBD2. V trimming: 5 bases; J trimming: 3 bases; junction bases outside the gene matches: 6. The CDR3 covers 15 residues. Per the germline V gene, CDR1 is SEHNR and CDR2 is FQNEAQ (reference sequence). CDR3 sequence: CASSRSGGRYNEQFF. In DNA, the CDR3 is TGTGCCAGCAGCCGCAGCGGGGGCCGCTACAATGAGCAGTTCTTC.

The rearrangement links TRBV6-5 to TRBJ2-7, with 9 bases identical to TRBD1. The trim removed 4 bases at V and 5 bases at J, leaving 9 bases unmatched. Germline CDR1 reads MNHEY; CDR2 reads SVGAGI. This CDR3 is built from 15 residues. The CDR3 protein is CASSSPGTGSHEQYF. CDR3 in DNA: TGTGCCAGCAGTTCCCCCGGGACAGGGTCCCACGAGCAGTACTTC.

The V and J genes are TRBV28 and TRBJ2-1, with D tentatively TRBD2 (5 bases). Germline V lookup: CDR1 MDHEN, CDR2 SYDVKM. V was clipped by 4 bases and J by 8 bases, with 12 bases between them. This CDR3 spans 13 amino acids. The chain's CDR3 is CASSSGMGDEQFF. DNA of the CDR3: TGTGCCAGCAGTTCCGGAATGGGAGATGAGCAGTTCTTC.

The chain joins TRBV28 to TRBJ2-3; D not resolved. Germline V CDR1 and CDR2: MDHEN, SYDVKM. The length of the CDR3 is 15 residues. V lost 3 bases to trimming and J lost 3 bases, with 13 bases between them. CDR3 residues: CASSFWQDGTDTQYF. Here the CDR3 DNA reads TGTGCCAGCAGTTTCTGGCAGGACGGGACAGATACGCAGTATTTT.

This clone occurred once. The rearrangement joins TRBV19 to TRBJ2-3; the D gene is possibly TRBD1 (5 bases). CDR1 and CDR2 from the germline V gene are LNHDA and SQIVND (reference sequence). The CDR3 consists of 12 residues. The V end was cut by 6 bases, the J end by 4 bases, with 8 bases between. The DNA for the CDR3 is TGTGCCAGTAGAGGGGCCTCAGATACGCAGTATTTT. It yields the protein CASRGASDTQYF.

This clone was seen only a few times. The CDR3: CASSLALGGGDEKLFF. The CDR3 nucleotides read TGTGCCAGCAGCTTAGCGCTGGGGGGCGGGGATGAAAAACTGTTTTTT. This chain connects TRBV7-8 to TRBJ1-4; TRBD1 might be the D (6 bases). The CDR3 totals 16 residues. Looked up from germline, CDR1 is SGHVS and CDR2 is FQNEAQ. The V end was cut by 0 bases, the J end by 6 bases, with 14 bases between. Variable domain in full (rest from reference TRBV7-8 and TRBJ1-4): GAGVSQSPRYKVAKRGQDVALRCDPISGHVSLFWYQQALGQGPEFLTYFQNEAQLDKSGLPSDRFFAERPEGSVSTLKIQRTQQEDSAVYLCASSLALGGGDEKLFFGSGTQLSVL.

The gene calls are TRBV5-1 and TRBJ2-1; 9 positions agree with TRBD2. After removal of 0 bases from V and 2 bases from J, the junction contained 0 bases not matched to a gene. The germline V gene encodes CDR1 SGHRS and CDR2 YFSETQ. The CDR3 sequence is 15 residues long. The CDR3 is CASSLGGGAYNEQFF. DNA of the CDR3: TGCGCCAGCAGCTTGGGCGGGGGGGCCTACAATGAGCAGTTCTTC.

V and J are TRBV2 and TRBJ2-5; a possible D gene is TRBD1 (5 bases). The CDR3 covers 15 residues. Trimming left V 6 bases short and J 4 bases short, with 18 bases between. Germline CDR1 reads SNHLY; CDR2 reads FYNNEI. CDR3 in amino acids: CASSAVRGVGETQYF. The CDR3 nucleotides are TGTGCCAGCAGCGCAGTAAGGGGTGTAGGAGAGACCCAGTACTTC.

This chain connects TRBV5-4 to TRBJ2-7; TRBD2 matches at 11 bases. CDR3 size: 15 residues. Germline V gene sequence: CDR1 SGHNT, CDR2 YYREEE (reference sequence). The J segment lost 4 bases and the V segment lost 3 bases, leaving 6 bases of the junction unmatched. The CDR3 region is CASSSSGTSGYEQYF. The DNA for the CDR3 is TGTGCCAGCAGCTCATCTGGGACTAGCGGATACGAGCAGTACTTC. Looking up the rest from reference TRBV5-4 and TRBJ2-7 gives the full variable domain: ETGVTQSPTHLIKTRGQQVTLRCSSQSGHNTVSWYQQALGQGPQFIFQYYREEENGRGNFPPRFSGLQFPNYSSELNVNALELDDSALYLCASSSSGTSGYEQYFGPGTRLTVT.

The rearrangement links TRBV7-9 to TRBJ2-1, with D uncertain. The CDR3 length is 12 residues. V lost 5 bases to trimming and J lost 10 bases, with 12 bases between them. Germline CDR1 reads SEHNR; CDR2 reads FQNEAQ (reference sequence). In nucleotides, the CDR3 is TGTGCCAGCAGCCGAATTGGCGAGGAGCAGTTCTTC. It is translated as CASSRIGEEQFF.

The chain carries TRBV18 and TRBJ1-5, with 8 bases aligning to TRBD1. Per the germline V gene, CDR1 is KGHSH and CDR2 is LQKENI. The CDR3 runs 15 residues. Unmatched junction bases numbered 2, after V lost 3 bases and J lost 1 base. The CDR3 loop reads CASSPTGVSNQPQHF. The CDR3 DNA is TGTGCCAGCTCACCGACAGGGGTCAGCAATCAGCCCCAGCATTTT.

CDR3 nucleotide sequence: TGTGCCAGCAGCTTAGGCAGGTTCCACGAGCAGTACTTC. Amino acid sequence: CASSLGRFHEQYF. The V gene is TRBV7-2, the J gene TRBJ2-7; D gene uncertain. The germline V gene encodes CDR1 SGHTA and CDR2 FQGNSA. Trimming took 1 base from V and 5 from J, leaving 9 bases between them. CDR3 size: 13 residues.

The CDR3 loop reads CASRYSNPNTEAFF. For the CDR3, the DNA is TGCGCCAGCAGGTACTCGAATCCGAACACTGAAGCTTTCTTT. The chain links TRBV5-1 to TRBJ1-1; D gene ambiguous. Trimming took 5 bases from V and 1 from J, leaving 12 bases between them. CDR1 and CDR2 from the germline V gene are SGHRS and YFSETQ. The CDR3 length is 14 residues. The whole variable domain, remainder taken from reference TRBV5-1 and TRBJ1-1, is KAGVTQTPRYLIKTRGQQVTLSCSPISGHRSVSWYQQTPGQGLQFLFEYFSETQRNKGNFPGRFSGRQFSNSRSEMNVSTLELGDSALYLCASRYSNPNTEAFFGQGTRLTVV.

The CDR3 reads CASSHRGQETQYF. CDR3 in DNA: TGTGCCAGCAGTCACAGGGGGCAAGAGACCCAGTACTTC. The chain uses TRBV2 and TRBJ2-5, with 8 bases aligning to TRBD1. After removal of 5 bases from V and 2 bases from J, the junction contained 1 base not matched to a gene. The CDR3 runs 13 residues. Germline CDR1 reads SNHLY; CDR2 reads FYNNEI.

The chain recombines TRBV6-5 with TRBJ2-1; the match to TRBD1 covers 7 bases. Per germline, CDR1 MNHEY and CDR2 SVGAGI. The trim removed 6 bases at V and 9 bases at J, leaving 5 bases unmatched. The CDR3 is 12 amino acids. The chain's CDR3 is CASSLQGTEQFF. Written as DNA, the CDR3 is TGTGCCAGCAGCCTACAGGGGACTGAGCAGTTCTTC.

V usage is TRBV5-1 and J usage is TRBJ2-5; weak D call: TRBD1 (6 bases). Looked up from germline, CDR1 is SGHRS and CDR2 is YFSETQ. This CDR3 spans 14 amino acids. With 5 bases removed from V and 5 bases from J, the gap between germline ends came to 16 bases. The DNA of the CDR3 is TGCGCCAGCAGATTTGTAGGGGGTTCTGAGACCCAGTACTTC. It specifies CASRFVGGSETQYF.

This chain connects TRBV19 to TRBJ1-3, with D possibly matching TRBD1 (6 bases). Trimming removed 6 bases from V and 0 bases from J, with 18 bases in between. CDR1 LNHDA and CDR2 SQIVND come from the germline V gene (reference sequence). This CDR3 is built from 17 residues. The CDR3 loop reads CASRASRGGLSGNTIYF. For the CDR3, the DNA is TGTGCCAGTAGGGCCTCCAGGGGAGGCCTCTCTGGAAACACCATATATTTT.

This clone has a single count. This chain joins TRBV7-3 and TRBJ2-3; D gene uncertain. The germline V gene has CDR1 SGHTA and CDR2 FQGTGA. The germline V and J ends were trimmed by 5 bases and 0 bases, with 12 bases remaining between them. The CDR3 has 15 residues. The CDR3, as DNA: TGTGCCAGCAGCGATCACCGCCTGAGCACAGATACGCAGTATTTT. Amino acids: CASSDHRLSTDTQYF.

This chain connects TRBV28 to TRBJ1-2, with D possibly matching TRBD1 (5 bases). The CDR3 consists of 14 residues. CDR1 MDHEN and CDR2 SYDVKM come from the germline V gene. Trimming stripped 6 bases from V and 6 bases from J, with 17 bases between. The CDR3 loop is CASSHGTGTDGYTF. The CDR3 DNA reads as TGTGCCAGCAGCCATGGGACGGGTACAGATGGCTACACCTTC.

A single count supports this clone. The gene calls are TRBV5-1 and TRBJ2-3; TRBD1 or TRBD2 may be the D gene (5 bases each). The CDR3 contains 13 residues. Trimming pared 3 bases from V and 1 base from J, leaving 6 bases between. Germline CDR1 is SGHRS and CDR2 is YFSETQ. The CDR3 nucleotides are TGCGCCAGCAGCTGGGACCGCACAGATACGCAGTATTTT. Amino acids: CASSWDRTDTQYF.

The CDR3 nucleotides are TGTGCCAGCAGCGTAGCAGGGGGTCTCTACAATGAGCAGTTCTTC. It encodes CASSVAGGLYNEQFF. The rearrangement uses TRBV9 and TRBJ2-1, with 7 nucleotides matching TRBD1. Trimming at V came to 0 bases and at J to 3 bases, leaving 3 bases not matched to a gene. Germline V gene sequence: CDR1 SGDLS, CDR2 YYNGEE. The CDR3 runs 15 residues.

This clone has a single count. The chain carries TRBV30 and TRBJ1-5; possibly TRBD1 for D (6 bases). The V end lost 3 bases, the J end lost 1 base, and 10 bases lay between the germline ends. The germline V gene encodes CDR1 GTSNPN and CDR2 SVGIG (reference sequence). The CDR3 covers 14 residues. The CDR3 nucleotides are TGTGCCTGGAGCGGGGGGCAGAGCAATCAGCCCCAGCATTTT. Protein sequence: CAWSGGQSNQPQHF.